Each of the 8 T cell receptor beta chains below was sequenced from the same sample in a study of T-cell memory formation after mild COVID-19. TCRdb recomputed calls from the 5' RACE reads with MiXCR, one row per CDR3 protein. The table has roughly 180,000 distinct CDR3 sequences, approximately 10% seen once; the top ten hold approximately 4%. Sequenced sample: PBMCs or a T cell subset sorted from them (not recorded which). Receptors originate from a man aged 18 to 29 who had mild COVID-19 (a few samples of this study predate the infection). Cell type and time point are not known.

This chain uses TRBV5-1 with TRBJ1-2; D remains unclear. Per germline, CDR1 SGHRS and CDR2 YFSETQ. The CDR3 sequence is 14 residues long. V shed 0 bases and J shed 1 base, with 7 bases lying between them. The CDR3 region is CASSLDGSNYGYTF. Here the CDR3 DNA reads TGCGCCAGCAGCTTGGACGGCAGTAACTATGGCTACACCTTC.

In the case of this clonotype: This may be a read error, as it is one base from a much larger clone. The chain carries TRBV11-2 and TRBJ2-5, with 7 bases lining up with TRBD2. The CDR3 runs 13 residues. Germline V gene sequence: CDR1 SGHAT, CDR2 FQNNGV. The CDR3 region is CASSSGLVENQYF. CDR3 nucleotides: TGTGCCAGCAGCTCCGGACTAGTTGAGAACCAGTACTTC.

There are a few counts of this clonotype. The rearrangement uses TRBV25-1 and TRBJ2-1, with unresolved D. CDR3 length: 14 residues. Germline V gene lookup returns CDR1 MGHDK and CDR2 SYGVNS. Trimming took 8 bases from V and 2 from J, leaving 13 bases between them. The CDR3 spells CASPVLQPYNEQFF. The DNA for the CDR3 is TGTGCCAGCCCCGTTCTGCAACCCTACAATGAGCAGTTCTTC.

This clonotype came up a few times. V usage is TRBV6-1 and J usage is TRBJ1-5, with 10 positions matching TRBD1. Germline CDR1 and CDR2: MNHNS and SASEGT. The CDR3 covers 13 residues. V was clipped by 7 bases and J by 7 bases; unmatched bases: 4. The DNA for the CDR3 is TGTGCCAGCACCCGGGACAGGGGACAGCCCCAGCATTTT. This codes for CASTRDRGQPQHF.

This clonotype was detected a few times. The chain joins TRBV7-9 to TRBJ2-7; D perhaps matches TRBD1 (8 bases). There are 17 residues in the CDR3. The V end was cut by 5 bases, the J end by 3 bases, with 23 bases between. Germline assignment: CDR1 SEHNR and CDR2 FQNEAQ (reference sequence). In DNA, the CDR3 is TGTGCCAGCAGCCTCCCTCGGGAGGCAGGGGGCATCTACGAGCAGTACGTC. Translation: CASSLPREAGGIYEQYV.

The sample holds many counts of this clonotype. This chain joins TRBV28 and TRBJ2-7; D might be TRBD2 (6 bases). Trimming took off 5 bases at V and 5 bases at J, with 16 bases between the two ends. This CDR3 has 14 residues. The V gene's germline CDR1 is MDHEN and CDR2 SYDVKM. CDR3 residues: CASSAPGRTHEQYV. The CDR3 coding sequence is TGTGCCAGCAGTGCTCCAGGGAGGACCCACGAGCAGTACGTC.

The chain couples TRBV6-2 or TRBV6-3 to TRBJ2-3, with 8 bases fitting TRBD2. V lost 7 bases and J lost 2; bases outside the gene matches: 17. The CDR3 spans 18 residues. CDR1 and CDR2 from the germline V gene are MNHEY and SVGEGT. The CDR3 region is CASTPRGGSGAYTDTQYF. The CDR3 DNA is TGTGCCAGCACCCCACGAGGGGGTAGCGGGGCCTACACAGATACGCAGTATTTT.

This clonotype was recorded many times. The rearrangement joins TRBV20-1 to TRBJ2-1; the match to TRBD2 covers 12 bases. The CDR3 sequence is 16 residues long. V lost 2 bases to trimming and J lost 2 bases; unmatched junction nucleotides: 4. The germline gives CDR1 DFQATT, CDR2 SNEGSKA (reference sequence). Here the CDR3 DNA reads TGCAGTGCTAGATCGACTAGCGGGGGCGCCTACAATGAGCAGTTCTTC. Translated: CSARSTSGGAYNEQFF.